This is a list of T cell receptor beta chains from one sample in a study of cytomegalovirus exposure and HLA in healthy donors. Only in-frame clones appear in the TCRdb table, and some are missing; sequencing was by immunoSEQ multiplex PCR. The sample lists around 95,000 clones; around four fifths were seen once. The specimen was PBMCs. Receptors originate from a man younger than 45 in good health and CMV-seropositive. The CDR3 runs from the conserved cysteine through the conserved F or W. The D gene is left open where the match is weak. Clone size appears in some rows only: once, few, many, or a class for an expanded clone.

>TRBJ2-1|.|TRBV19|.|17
CASSMMGGVSRNNEQFF
TGTGCCAGTAGTATGATGGGCGGGGTCTCCCGGAACAATGAGCAGTTCTTC
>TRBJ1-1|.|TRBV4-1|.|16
CASSQIRIPLNTEAFF
TGCGCCAGCAGCCAGATCAGGATACCCTTAAACACTGAAGCTTTCTTT
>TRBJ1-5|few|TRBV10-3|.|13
CAIKGDSNQPQHF
TGTGCCATCAAGGGAGATAGCAATCAGCCCCAGCATTTT
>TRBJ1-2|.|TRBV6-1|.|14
CASSDPLTYYGYTF
TGTGCCAGCAGTGACCCTCTCACTTACTATGGCTACACCTTC
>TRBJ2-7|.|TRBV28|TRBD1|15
CASSLSAGGFGEQYF
TGTGCCAGCAGTTTATCGGCAGGGGGCTTTGGCGAGCAGTACTTC
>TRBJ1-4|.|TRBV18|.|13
CASSPRTDEKLFF
TGTGCCAGCTCACCACGTACAGATGAAAAACTGTTTTTT
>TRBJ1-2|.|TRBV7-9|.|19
CASTPGGYDISRRNYGYTF
TGTGCCAGCACCCCCGGAGGTTACGACATATCCCGCCGAAACTATGGCTACACCTTC
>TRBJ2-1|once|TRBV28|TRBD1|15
CASSFADRDWNEQFF
TGTGCCAGCAGTTTTGCGGACAGGGATTGGAATGAGCAGTTCTTC
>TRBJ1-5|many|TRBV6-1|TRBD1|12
CASSGTGRAQHF
TGTGCCAGCAGTGGGACAGGGAGAGCCCAGCATTTT
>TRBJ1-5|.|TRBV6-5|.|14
CASIAGPYNQPQHF
TGTGCCAGCATCGCAGGGCCATACAATCAGCCCCAGCATTTT
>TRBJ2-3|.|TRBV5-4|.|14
CASSSGTSTDAQYF
TGTGCCAGCAGCTCCGGGACAAGCACAGATGCGCAGTATTTT
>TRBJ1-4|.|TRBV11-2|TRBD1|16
CASSSGTGLKDEKLFF
TGTGCCAGCAGCTCCGGGACAGGACTAAAAGATGAAAAACTGTTTTTT
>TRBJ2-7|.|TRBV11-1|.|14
CASSGGTYLSEQYF
TGTGCCAGCAGCGGCGGGACTTACCTTTCCGAGCAGTACTTC
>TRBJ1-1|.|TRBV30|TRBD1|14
CAWSAGQVGTEAFF
TGTGCCTGGAGTGCGGGACAGGTGGGGACTGAAGCTTTCTTT
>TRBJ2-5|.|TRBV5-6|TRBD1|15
CASSFFGQGKETQYF
TGTGCCAGCAGCTTTTTCGGACAGGGGAAAGAGACCCAGTACTTC
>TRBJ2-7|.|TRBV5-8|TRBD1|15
CASRVRLTGADEQYF
TGTGCCAGCAGGGTGAGACTGACAGGGGCGGACGAGCAGTACTTC
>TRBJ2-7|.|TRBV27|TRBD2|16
CASSFNSGSITYEQYF
TGTGCCAGCAGTTTTAATAGCGGGAGTATAACCTACGAGCAGTACTTC
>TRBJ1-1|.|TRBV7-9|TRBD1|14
CASSRGQAGTEAFF
TGTGCCAGCAGCCGCGGACAGGCAGGCACTGAAGCTTTCTTT
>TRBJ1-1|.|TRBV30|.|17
CAWSVITGGPMNTEAFF
TGTGCCTGGAGTGTAATCACCGGAGGGCCGATGAACACTGAAGCTTTCTTT
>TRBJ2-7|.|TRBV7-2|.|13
CASSAGLFGEQYF
TGTGCCAGCAGCGCCGGGTTGTTTGGCGAGCAGTACTTC
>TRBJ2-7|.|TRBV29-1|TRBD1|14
CSVARTGSSYEQYF
TGCAGCGTGGCCCGGACAGGGAGCTCCTACGAGCAGTACTTC
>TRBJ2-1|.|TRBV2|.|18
CASRRFYTGSPKGGEQFF
TGTGCCAGCAGGAGGTTTTATACAGGTTCCCCCAAAGGTGGTGAGCAGTTCTTC
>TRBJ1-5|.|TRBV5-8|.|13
CASSLLGNQPQHF
TGTGCCAGCAGCTTACTAGGGAATCAGCCCCAGCATTTT
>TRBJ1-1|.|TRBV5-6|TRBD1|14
CASSWGQSPTEAFF
TGTGCCAGCAGCTGGGGACAGTCCCCCACTGAAGCTTTCTTT
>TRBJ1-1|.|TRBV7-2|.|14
CASSPWTVYTEAFF
TGTGCCAGCAGCCCCTGGACAGTATACACTGAAGCTTTCTTT
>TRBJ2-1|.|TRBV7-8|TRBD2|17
CASSFGGRAASYNEQFF
TGTGCCAGCAGCTTCGGTGGGAGGGCAGCGAGCTACAATGAGCAGTTCTTC
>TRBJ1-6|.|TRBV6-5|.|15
CASHKKGGANSPLHF
TGTGCCAGCCATAAAAAAGGAGGGGCCAATTCACCCCTCCACTTT
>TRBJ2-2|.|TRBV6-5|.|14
CASSDRVPPGELFF
TGTGCCAGCAGTGACCGGGTCCCCCCGGGGGAGCTGTTTTTT
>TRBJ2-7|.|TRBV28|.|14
CASSALPFSYEQYF
TGTGCCAGCAGCGCACTTCCCTTCTCCTACGAGCAGTACTTC
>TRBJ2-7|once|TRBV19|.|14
CATKVRTAGYEQYF
TGTGCCACGAAGGTCCGGACGGCGGGCTACGAGCAGTACTTC
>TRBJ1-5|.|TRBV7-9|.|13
CASSSPNSQPQHF
TGTGCCAGCAGCTCGCCGAACAGTCAGCCCCAGCATTTT
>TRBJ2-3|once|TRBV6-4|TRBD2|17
CASSDSTGLAGADTQYF
TGTGCCAGCAGTGACTCGACGGGGCTAGCGGGAGCAGATACGCAGTATTTT
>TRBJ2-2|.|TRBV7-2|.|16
CASSLVSGSNTGELFF
TGTGCCAGCAGCTTAGTATCAGGGTCGAACACCGGGGAGCTGTTTTTT
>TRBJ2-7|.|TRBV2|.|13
CASQDSFSYEQYF
TGTGCCAGCCAGGACAGTTTCTCCTACGAGCAGTACTTC
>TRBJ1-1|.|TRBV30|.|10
CAWSSAEAFF
TGTGCCTGGAGTTCGGCTGAAGCTTTCTTT
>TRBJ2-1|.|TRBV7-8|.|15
CASSLQGSSYNEQFF
TGTGCCAGCAGCTTACAAGGGAGCTCCTACAATGAGCAGTTCTTC
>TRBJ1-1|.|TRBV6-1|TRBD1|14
CASKETGGGSEAFF
TGTGCCAGCAAGGAAACAGGGGGGGGGTCCGAAGCTTTCTTT
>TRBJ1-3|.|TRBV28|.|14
CASAWGGSGNTIYF
TGTGCCAGCGCGTGGGGGGGGTCTGGAAACACCATATATTTT
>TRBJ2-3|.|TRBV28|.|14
CASNGIRGRDTQYF
TGTGCCAGCAACGGAATAAGAGGCAGAGATACGCAGTATTTT
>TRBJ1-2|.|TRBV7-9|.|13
CASRADSNYGYTF
TGTGCCAGCAGGGCGGACAGTAACTATGGCTACACCTTC
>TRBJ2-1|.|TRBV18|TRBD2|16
CASSPPGLAGVNEQFF
TGTGCCAGCTCACCACCGGGACTAGCGGGAGTTAATGAGCAGTTCTTC
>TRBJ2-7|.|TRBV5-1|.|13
CASSLATTYEQYF
TGCGCCAGCAGCTTGGCTACCACCTACGAGCAGTACTTC
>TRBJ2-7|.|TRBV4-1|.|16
CASSQATGTQSYEQYF
TGCGCCAGCAGCCAAGCTACCGGGACTCAGTCCTACGAGCAGTACTTC
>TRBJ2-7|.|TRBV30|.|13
CAWMRVPDYEQYF
TGTGCCTGGATGCGGGTTCCTGACTATGAGCAGTACTTC
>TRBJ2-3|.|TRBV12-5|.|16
CASGFSAGPSTDTQYF
TGTGCTAGTGGATTTTCCGCGGGTCCTAGCACAGATACGCAGTATTTT
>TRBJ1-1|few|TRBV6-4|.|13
CASSDSGTTEAFF
TGTGCCAGCAGTGACTCTGGCACGACTGAAGCTTTCTTT
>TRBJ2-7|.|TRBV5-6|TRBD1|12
CASSRDRNEQYF
TGTGCCAGCAGCCGGGACAGGAACGAGCAGTACTTC
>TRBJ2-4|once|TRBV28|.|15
CASSLSVGGGGIQYF
TGTGCCAGCAGTTTAAGCGTCGGGGGTGGGGGCATTCAGTACTTC
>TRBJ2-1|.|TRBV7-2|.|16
CASSSRGDRFNNEQFF
TGTGCCAGCAGCTCCCGAGGAGACAGGTTTAACAATGAGCAGTTCTTC
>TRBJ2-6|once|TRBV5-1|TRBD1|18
CASSLDGQGAGGANVLTF
TGCGCCAGCAGCTTGGACGGGCAGGGGGCCGGTGGGGCCAACGTCCTGACTTTC
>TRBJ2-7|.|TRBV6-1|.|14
CASRGGQGVYEQYF
TGTGCCAGCCGTGGGGGACAAGGGGTCTACGAGCAGTACTTC
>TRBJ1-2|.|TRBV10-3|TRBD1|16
CAISEPGQGANYGYTF
TGTGCCATCAGTGAGCCCGGACAGGGTGCTAACTATGGCTACACCTTC
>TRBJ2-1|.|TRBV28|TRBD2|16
CASSLRTSGRAGEQFF
TGTGCCAGCAGTTTACGGACTAGCGGGAGGGCAGGTGAGCAGTTCTTC